These 27 T cell receptor beta chains were sequenced from one sample in a study of T cells in Graves' hyperthyroidism and ophthalmopathy. What was amplified from RNA transcripts were TCR beta CDR3 regions. A first-round RT-PCR of the TCR CDR3 used the HTBI primer set. TCRdb called the multiplex PCR reads again in MiXCR, with one record for every CDR3 protein. The repertoire holds 250,000 to 400,000 distinct CDR3 sequences, roughly an eighth seen once, with approximately 35% in the top ten. Input material: blood. The origin of the receptors is a woman aged 40 to 49 with Graves' ophthalmopathy.

Details on this clonotype: It may be a read error: a sequence one base away is much more abundant. This chain connects TRBV6-1 to TRBJ1-2; D gene ambiguous. V lost 1 base and J lost 9, with 9 bases in between. The CDR3 has 12 residues. Germline CDR1 is MNHNS and CDR2 is SASEGT. CDR3 DNA sequence: TGTGCCAGCAGTGAAGTGACGGGGTGCTACACCTTC. Protein: CASSEVTGCYTF.

This clonotype was found many times. The genes are TRBV3-1 and TRBJ2-1; 11 bases align to TRBD2. Germline values: CDR1 LGHDT, CDR2 YNNKEL (reference sequence). This CDR3 spans 18 amino acids. J lost 5 bases, V lost 3 bases, and 12 bases had no gene match. This CDR3 is CASSHPRGGLAANNEQFF. CDR3 nucleotides: TGTGCCAGCAGCCATCCTCGGGGGGGACTAGCGGCTAACAATGAGCAGTTCTTC.

The rearrangement uses TRBV7-8 and TRBJ2-1, with a tentative D call TRBD2 (6 bases). There are 16 residues in the CDR3. CDR1 and CDR2 (germline): SGHVS, FQNEAQ. V lost 5 bases to trimming and J lost 5 bases, with 19 bases between them. The CDR3 loop is CASSPSGGRLHNEQFF. As DNA, the CDR3 is TGTGCCAGCAGCCCTTCTGGGGGGAGGCTCCACAATGAGCAGTTCTTC.

Only a few counts were recorded for this clonotype. The genes are TRBV2 and TRBJ1-2; the D gene is possibly TRBD1 (5 bases). V lost 7 bases, J lost 2 bases, and 14 bases lay in between. Germline loops: CDR1 SNHLY, CDR2 FYNNEI. The CDR3 is 14 residues long. CDR3 bases: TGTGCCAGCAAAGACAGAGCTTTCAACTATGGCTACACCTTC. It specifies CASKDRAFNYGYTF.

There are many counts of this clonotype. This rearrangement joins TRBV7-9 to TRBJ2-2; 8 bases line up with TRBD2. Germline CDR1 SEHNR, CDR2 FQNEAQ (reference sequence). V was pared by 4 bases and J by 5 bases, with 3 bases of the junction left unmatched. This CDR3 contains 14 residues. The CDR3 coding sequence is TGTGCCAGCAGCTGGCGGGGGGAGACCGGGGAGCTGTTTTTT. Its protein product is CASSWRGETGELFF. Full variable domain (outside the CDR3, taken from reference TRBV7-9 and TRBJ2-2): DTGVSQNPRHKITKRGQNVTFRCDPISEHNRLYWYRQTLGQGPEFLTYFQNEAQLEKSRLLSDRFSAERPKGSFSTLEIQRTEQGDSAMYLCASSWRGETGELFFGEGSRLTVL.

This clonotype was counted at least ten times. This chain uses TRBV7-2 with TRBJ2-7; possible D gene TRBD2, 6 bases. The germline gives CDR1 SGHTA, CDR2 FQGNSA. This CDR3 is built from 14 residues. Trimming stripped 2 bases from V and 5 bases from J, with 13 bases between. CDR3 amino acids: CASSLYAGRHEQYF. For the CDR3, the DNA is TGTGCCAGCAGCTTATATGCGGGGCGCCACGAGCAGTACTTC.

This clonotype showed up many times. The CDR3 sequence: CASSDASGGLFF. The DNA of the CDR3 is TGTGCCAGCAGCGACGCCAGTGGCGGGTTATTCTTT. The rearrangement uses TRBV2 and TRBJ1-1, with unresolved D. Trimming stripped 6 bases from V and 14 bases from J, with 19 bases between. CDR3 length: 12 residues. CDR1 and CDR2 from the germline V gene are SNHLY and FYNNEI.

This clonotype showed up many times. This chain joins TRBV7-9 and TRBJ1-2, with D possibly matching TRBD1 (6 bases). The CDR3 is 15 residues long. Trimming pared 3 bases from V and 4 bases from J, leaving 15 bases between. CDR1 is SEHNR and CDR2 is FQNEAQ in the germline V gene (reference sequence). The CDR3 is CASSFVGRTVYGYTF. The CDR3 nucleotides read TGTGCCAGCAGCTTTGTCGGCAGGACAGTCTATGGCTACACCTTC.

This rearrangement joins TRBV6-1 to TRBJ1-4, with 7 bases matching TRBD1. Germline assignment: CDR1 MNHNS and CDR2 SASEGT. CDR3 length equals 15 residues. Trimming at V came to 6 bases and at J to 10 bases, leaving 14 bases not matched to a gene. The CDR3 DNA is TGTGCCAGCAGCCGGGGGCAGGGGGGCGGGGGAAAACTGTTTTTT. Its protein is CASSRGQGGGGKLFF.

This clonotype came up many times. The genes are TRBV7-9 and TRBJ1-1; 10 bases line up with TRBD1. Germline loops: CDR1 SEHNR, CDR2 FQNEAQ (reference sequence). V gave up 5 bases and J gave up 10 bases; unmatched junction bases: 13. The CDR3 sequence is 15 residues long. The CDR3 DNA is TGTGCCAGCAGCGTTGACAGGGGGCGCGGAGCTGGAGCTTTCTTT. Translated: CASSVDRGRGAGAFF.

This clonotype was seen ten or more times. The J gene is TRBJ2-7, the V gene TRBV12-3 or TRBV12-4; D uncertain. The CDR3 is 13 amino acids. V gave up 3 bases and J gave up 3 bases, with 9 bases separating them. DNA of the CDR3: TGTGCCAGCAGTTTTCGCAGCATCTACGAGCAGTACTTC. It encodes CASSFRSIYEQYF.

Ten or more counts support this clonotype. The V gene is TRBV2, the J gene TRBJ2-5; 8 bases fit TRBD2. The CDR3 length is 13 residues. From germline, CDR1 is SNHLY and CDR2 FYNNEI. The ends lost 7 bases at V and 8 bases at J; junction bases unmatched: 9. This chain's CDR3 is CASISDSGGTQYF. The CDR3 bases are TGTGCCAGCATTTCGGACAGCGGGGGCACCCAGTACTTC. The full variable domain, rest sourced from reference TRBV2 and TRBJ2-5, is EPEVTQTPSHQVTQMGQEVILRCVPISNHLYFYWYRQILGQKVEFLVSFYNNEISEKSEIFDDQFSVERPDGSNFTLKIRSTKLEDSAMYFCASISDSGGTQYFGPGTRLLVL.

V is TRBV12-3 or TRBV12-4 and J is TRBJ2-1; D call uncertain. There are 15 residues in the CDR3. The ends were cut back, 3 bases at V and 6 bases at J, with 15 bases in the middle. The CDR3 bases are TGTGCCAGCAGTTTTCAGGCCGTCTCGGGCAATGAGCAGTTCTTC. Translating gives CASSFQAVSGNEQFF.

This clonotype appeared many times. The V call is TRBV6-1, the J call TRBJ1-1, with D possibly being TRBD1 (6 bases). The ends were cut back, 0 bases at V and 2 bases at J, with 13 bases in the middle. The CDR3 is made up of 16 amino acids. Germline V gene data show CDR1 as MNHNS and CDR2 as SASEGT. The CDR3 DNA sequence: TGTGCCAGCAGTGAAGCTTCCGGGGGGGCAAACACTGAAGCTTTCTTT. Translated, it gives CASSEASGGANTEAFF.

This clonotype was observed at least ten times. This chain joins TRBV3-1 and TRBJ1-1, with D possibly being TRBD1 (5 bases). Germline V lookup: CDR1 LGHDT, CDR2 YNNKEL (reference sequence). Trimming shortened V by 8 bases and J by 5 bases, and 9 bases separated the two germline ends. The CDR3 is 11 residues long. The CDR3 DNA sequence: TGTGCCAGCGTGGGACTAACTGAAGCTTTCTTT. This sequence encodes CASVGLTEAFF.

This clonotype was counted many times. V gene TRBV12-3 or TRBV12-4 combines with J gene TRBJ1-6; D not certain. This CDR3 is built from 15 residues. V was cut by 1 base and J by 7 bases, with 11 bases left in between. The CDR3, as DNA: TGTGCCAGCAGTTTAGTGAACCCTGACAATTCACCCCTCCACTTT. This encodes CASSLVNPDNSPLHF.

This clonotype was recorded at least ten times. V is TRBV6-1 and J is TRBJ2-7; D uncertain. V lost 2 bases, J lost 6 bases, and 8 bases lay in between. Per the germline V gene, CDR1 is MNHNS and CDR2 is SASEGT. The length of the CDR3 is 12 residues. In DNA, the CDR3 is TGTGCCAGCAGTGAACTGTTCTTCGAGCAGTACTTC. Its protein product is CASSELFFEQYF.

The V and J genes are TRBV20-1 and TRBJ1-2; D is uncertain. Trimming removed 3 bases from V and 2 bases from J, with 13 bases in between. Germline V gene data show CDR1 as DFQATT and CDR2 as SNEGSKA (reference sequence). The length of the CDR3 is 14 residues. The CDR3 reads CSASGPNHNYGYTF. The CDR3 region has the DNA TGCAGTGCTAGTGGTCCGAACCACAACTATGGCTACACCTTC.

V is TRBV6-1 and J is TRBJ2-4, with 12 positions matching TRBD2. V was clipped by 4 bases and J by 2 bases; unmatched bases: 6. Germline V gene data show CDR1 as MNHNS and CDR2 as SASEGT. This CDR3 has 17 residues. DNA of the CDR3: TGTGCCAGCAGTGGAGAGCTAGCGGGGGGGCCCAAAAACATTCAGTACTTC. The encoded protein is CASSGELAGGPKNIQYF.

In this sample, this clonotype turned up a few times. CDR3 region: CASSIRGAGTGELFF. CDR3 DNA sequence: TGTGCCAGTAGTATTAGGGGGGCTGGTACCGGGGAGCTGTTTTTT. The chain carries TRBV19 and TRBJ2-2; perhaps D is TRBD1 or TRBD2 (6 bases each). The CDR3 consists of 15 residues. The germline CDR1 and CDR2 sequences are LNHDA and SQIVND (reference sequence). V lost 3 bases and J 5 bases, leaving 13 bases between the germline ends.

The table lists this clonotype with many counts. CDR3 residues: CASTRDSHQPQHF. The CDR3 region has the DNA TGTGCCAGCACCCGGGACAGCCATCAGCCCCAGCATTTT. The V call is TRBV12-3 or TRBV12-4, the J call TRBJ1-5; 7 bases match TRBD1. V lost 7 bases and J lost 5; bases outside the gene matches: 5. The CDR3 consists of 13 residues.

Ten or more counts support this clonotype. This rearrangement joins TRBV12-3 or TRBV12-4 to TRBJ2-4; the match to TRBD1 covers 8 bases. V was clipped by 5 bases and J by 7 bases; unmatched bases: 13. The CDR3 covers 16 residues. The DNA for the CDR3 is TGTGCCAGCAGTCAACTCGGCGGACAGGGTCGCAACATTCAGTACTTC. Amino acid sequence: CASSQLGGQGRNIQYF.

The chain links TRBV11-3 to TRBJ2-1, with 7 bases aligning to TRBD2. Germline CDR1 reads SGHNT; CDR2 reads YENEEA. V shed 2 bases, J shed 6 bases, and the junction held 4 bases outside the gene matches. The CDR3 is 14 residues long. CDR3 nucleotides: TGTGCCAGCAGCTTACGCGGGAGTAGCAATGAGCAGTTCTTC. The encoded protein is CASSLRGSSNEQFF.

This clonotype has a count of ten or more. The chain couples TRBV7-9 to TRBJ1-1; D not resolved. V was trimmed by 5 bases and J by 2 bases, leaving 9 bases between them. This CDR3 has 13 residues. Germline V gene data show CDR1 as SEHNR and CDR2 as FQNEAQ (reference sequence). CDR3 amino acids: CASSPKANTEAFF. CDR3 DNA: TGTGCCAGCAGCCCCAAGGCAAACACTGAAGCTTTCTTT.

About this clonotype: Since a much larger clone is just one base distant, this may be a read error. V and J are TRBV7-2 and TRBJ2-5; 7 bases agree with TRBD2. Germline-derived CDR1 and CDR2 are SGHTA and FQGNSA. This CDR3 is built from 13 residues. The CDR3 DNA follows: TGTGCCAGCAGCTTTCGGGGGGAAGAGACCCGGTACTTC. Amino acid sequence: CASSFRGEETRYF.

The V gene is TRBV3-1, the J gene TRBJ1-6, with D maybe TRBD1 (5 bases). The germline gives CDR1 LGHDT, CDR2 YNNKEL (reference sequence). V lost 5 bases to trimming and J lost 10 bases, with 18 bases between them. CDR3 length equals 15 residues. The CDR3, as DNA: TGTGCCAGCAGCTTTTCCGGGACTTATTCCTCACCCCTCCACTTT. This encodes CASSFSGTYSSPLHF.

The chain recombines TRBV20-1 with TRBJ1-1; D uncertain. Trimming removed 0 bases at V and 8 bases at J, with 19 bases between. This CDR3 is 15 amino acids long. Per the germline V gene, CDR1 is DFQATT and CDR2 is SNEGSKA (reference sequence). CDR3 in DNA: TGCAGTGCTAGAGATAAAGGAAGGGTAACATCAGAAGCTTTCTTT. Encoded protein: CSARDKGRVTSEAFF.